The following is a T cell receptor beta chain sequence with its context. Its specificity is unknown. The ends were cut back, 6 bases at V and 2 bases at J, with 17 bases in the middle. This CDR3 has 15 amino acids. Looked up from germline, CDR1 is SQVTM and CDR2 is ANQGSEA. This entry belongs to a study of human T cells and chemical hapten exposure. Study outcomes and limitations: Alopecia affected the donors, so their immune response may differ from healthy people's.

Time point: patch test 1, 2 weeks after DPC sensitization. Documented treatment: therapeutic diphenylcyclopropenone sensitization with weekly scalp DPC. Each CDR3 protein is one row after TCRdb ran MiXCR on the RACE reads. The sample lists tens of thousands of distinct CDR3 sequences, roughly 10% occurring once. V and J are TRBV29-1 and TRBJ2-1; D is possibly TRBD1 (5 bases). The sample here was whole blood, taken in connection with sensitization to the hapten diphenylcyclopropenone (DPC). This receptor was identified in a woman aged 45-65 years with alopecia areata. Some clones in this sample may be carry-over from other donors' samples. CDR3 nucleotides: TGCAGCGTCCCAAGTCAGGGTATGGCCTACAATGAGCAGTTCTTC. Protein: CSVPSQGMAYNEQFF.